Described below is a single T cell receptor (beta chain) sequence and its context. An amount of RNA that ranged from 0.5 to 1 ug was reverse transcribed with random hexamers. It was immunoSEQ multiplex PCR that amplified TCR beta CDR3 across 54 Vbeta and 13 Jbeta. Via MiXCR, TCRdb re-called the immunoSEQ multiplex PCR reads, giving one row per CDR3 protein. The sample holds some 48,000 distinct CDR3 sequences; more than 85% are singletons and the top ten take around 0.43%. The germline V gene has CDR1 SGHNT and CDR2 YYREEE (reference sequence). With 0 bases removed from V and 11 bases from J, the gap between germline ends came to 11 bases. This CDR3 has 12 residues. TCR beta sequencing was performed on blood CD8+ and CD4+ T cells. The data belong to a study of CD8 T cells in Susac syndrome.

The source of this sequence is a human donor in good health. The chain uses TRBV5-4 and TRBJ1-1; D unclear. Sequencing was done on a sample of CD8+ T cells from PBMCs. This CDR3 is CASSLEARRAFF. The CDR3 region has the DNA TGTGCCAGCAGCTTGGAAGCTAGGCGGGCTTTCTTT.